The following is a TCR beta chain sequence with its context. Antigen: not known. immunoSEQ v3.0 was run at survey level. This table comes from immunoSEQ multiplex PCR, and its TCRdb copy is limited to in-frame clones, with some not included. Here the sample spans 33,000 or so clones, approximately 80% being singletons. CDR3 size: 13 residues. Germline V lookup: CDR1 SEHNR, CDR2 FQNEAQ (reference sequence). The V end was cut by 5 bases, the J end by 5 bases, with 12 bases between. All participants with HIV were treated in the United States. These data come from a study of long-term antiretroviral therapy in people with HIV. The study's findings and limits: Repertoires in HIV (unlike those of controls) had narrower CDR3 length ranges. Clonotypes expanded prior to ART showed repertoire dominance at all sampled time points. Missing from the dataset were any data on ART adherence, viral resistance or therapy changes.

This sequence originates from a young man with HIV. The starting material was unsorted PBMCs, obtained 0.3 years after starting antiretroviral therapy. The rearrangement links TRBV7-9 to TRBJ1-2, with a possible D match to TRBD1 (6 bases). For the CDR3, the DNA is TGTGCCAGCAGCGCACAGGGAAGGTATGGCTACACCTTC. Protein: CASSAQGRYGYTF.